The 11 T cell receptor beta chains reported below all come from one sample, sequenced in a study of T-cell memory formation after mild COVID-19. TCRdb used MiXCR to reprocess the 5' RACE reads, holding one entry per CDR3 protein. The table has under 300,000 distinct CDR3 sequences, over 7% seen once. Sequenced material: PBMCs or a T cell subset sorted from them (not recorded which). The source is a young man who had mild COVID-19 (a few samples of this study predate the infection). Cell type and time point are not known.

A few counts support this clonotype. The rearrangement joins TRBV4-3 to TRBJ1-1; possible D gene TRBD1, 6 bases. V dropped 0 bases and J dropped 8 bases, with 10 bases sitting between them. The CDR3 contains 13 residues. Per the germline V gene, CDR1 is LGHNA and CDR2 is YSLEER. Written as DNA, the CDR3 is TGCGCCAGCAGCCAAGATCTAGGGGGAGAAGCTTTCTTT. Translating it yields CASSQDLGGEAFF.

This clonotype was recorded many times. The V gene is TRBV12-3 or TRBV12-4, the J gene TRBJ1-1, with 8 nucleotides matching TRBD1. This CDR3 spans 13 amino acids. V was clipped by 7 bases and J by 4 bases; unmatched bases: 5. This CDR3 reads CASTAGGFTEAFF. The CDR3 DNA sequence: TGTGCCAGCACTGCAGGGGGCTTCACTGAAGCTTTCTTT.

The rearrangement uses TRBV25-1 and TRBJ1-2; D not certain. Germline V gene sequence: CDR1 MGHDK, CDR2 SYGVNS. The CDR3 is 11 amino acids. V was cut by 4 bases and J by 8 bases, with 8 bases left in between. The CDR3, as DNA: TGTGCCAGCAGTGGGCCCGGCGGCTACACCTTC. It yields the protein CASSGPGGYTF.

The rearrangement joins TRBV15 to TRBJ1-4, with D tentatively TRBD1 (5 bases). Between the trimmed V and J ends, which lost 5 bases and 5 bases, there was a span of 9 bases. Germline V CDR1 and CDR2: LNHNV, YYDKDF (reference sequence). There are 13 residues in the CDR3. The DNA of the CDR3 is TGTGCCACCAGCGACAGAATCAATGAAAAACTGTTTTTT. Its protein product is CATSDRINEKLFF.

This chain connects TRBV10-3 to TRBJ2-1; TRBD2 aligns across 8 bases. CDR3 length: 14 amino acids. CDR1 ENHRY and CDR2 SYGVKD come from the germline V gene. Trimming took 6 bases from V and 6 from J; bases not matched to a gene: 7. The DNA of the CDR3 is TGTGCCATCAGCTACGGGGGGGCCGGCAATGAGCAGTTCTTC. Translating it yields CAISYGGAGNEQFF.

The chain recombines TRBV2 with TRBJ1-4, with a possible D match to TRBD1 (6 bases). V was shortened by 6 bases and J by 4 bases, with 12 bases between the two germline ends. CDR3 length: 14 amino acids. Germline V lookup: CDR1 SNHLY, CDR2 FYNNEI. The CDR3 DNA sequence: TGTGCCAGCAGCAACAGGGCCTTTAATGAAAAACTGTTTTTT. Translated: CASSNRAFNEKLFF.

This clonotype was counted at least ten times. Here the CDR3 DNA reads TGTGCCATCAGTTCTGTCGCTAGTAGCAATGAGCAGTTCTTC. Its protein is CAISSVASSNEQFF. This sequence joins TRBV10-3 and TRBJ2-1, with D unclear. V was shortened by 5 bases and J by 6 bases, with 14 bases between the two germline ends. The CDR3 length is 14 residues. Germline V gene sequence: CDR1 ENHRY, CDR2 SYGVKD.

This clonotype was picked up a small number of times. V usage is TRBV4-1 and J usage is TRBJ2-2; TRBD2 matches at 7 bases. The J segment lost 5 bases and the V segment lost 4 bases, leaving 19 bases of the junction unmatched. The germline V gene has CDR1 MGHRA and CDR2 YSYEKL. The CDR3 runs 19 residues. The CDR3 nucleotides are TGCGCCAGCAGCCTCGCTTGGGGCGGGGGTCCCTCTGGAACCGGGGAGCTGTTTTTT. It translates to CASSLAWGGGPSGTGELFF.

This clonotype was found many times. The chain couples TRBV7-2 to TRBJ2-7, with 9 bases aligning to TRBD2. The CDR3 runs 14 residues. After removal of 5 bases from V and 5 bases from J, the junction contained 7 bases not matched to a gene. Germline CDR1 SGHTA, CDR2 FQGNSA. CDR3 region: CASSNLAGTHEQYF. The CDR3 nucleotides are TGTGCCAGCAGCAATCTAGCGGGGACCCACGAGCAGTACTTC.

In this sample, this clonotype turned up a few times. This rearrangement joins TRBV7-8 to TRBJ2-7; D might be TRBD1 (6 bases). Per germline, CDR1 SGHVS and CDR2 FQNEAQ. This CDR3 is 15 amino acids long. V was cut by 5 bases and J by 2 bases, with 16 bases left in between. This CDR3 reads CASSRDGQGPYEQYV. As DNA, the CDR3 is TGTGCCAGCAGCCGAGACGGGCAGGGGCCCTACGAGCAGTACGTC.

This clonotype was counted a few times. J is TRBJ2-7 and V is TRBV7-3, with D possibly being TRBD2 (7 bases). This CDR3 spans 15 amino acids. Trimming pared 2 bases from V and 2 bases from J, leaving 13 bases between. Germline V gene lookup returns CDR1 SGHTA and CDR2 FQGTGA. This chain's CDR3 is CASSLEGGTPYEQYF. The CDR3, as DNA: TGTGCCAGCAGCTTAGAGGGGGGGACCCCCTACGAGCAGTACTTC.